One sample yielded the 19 T cell receptor beta chains listed below, sequenced in a study of blood T cell repertoires in COVID-19. Profiled with immunoSEQ multiplex PCR; TCRdb holds only in-frame clones, not every one. This sample has approximately 89,000 clones, with more than 90% found just once. What was sequenced was peripheral blood. These receptors came from a human donor with active COVID-19. The donor label of this sample is uncertain.

V is TRBV12-3 or TRBV12-4 and J is TRBJ2-5, with a possible D match to TRBD1 (5 bases). CDR3 length equals 12 residues. The V end lost 2 bases, the J end lost 4 bases, and 5 bases lay between the germline ends. CDR3 nucleotide sequence: TGTGCCAGCAGTTTAAGGGGAGAGACCCAGTACTTC. Protein sequence: CASSLRGETQYF.

This chain connects TRBV6-1 to TRBJ1-3; 7 positions agree with TRBD1. With V trimmed by 2 bases and J by 4 bases, 2 bases remained unmatched. Germline loops: CDR1 MNHNS, CDR2 SASEGT. This CDR3 has 14 amino acids. The CDR3 DNA reads TGTGCCAGCAGTGAACGGGACAGAGGAAACACCATATATTTT. Translated: CASSERDRGNTIYF.

This clone has only one observation. The CDR3 DNA reads TGTGCCAGCAGCCGCGGGGGGGACACAGATACGCAGTATTTT. Protein: CASSRGGDTDTQYF. V gene TRBV3-1 (or the pseudogene TRBV3-2) combines with J gene TRBJ2-3, with TRBD2 identical over 9 bases. The CDR3 length is 14 residues. Germline V gives CDR1 LGHDT, CDR2 YNNKEL (reference sequence). Unmatched junction bases numbered 1, after V lost 4 bases and J lost 2 bases.

The J gene is TRBJ2-7, the V gene TRBV28; 10 bases are shared with TRBD2. The CDR3 extends over 14 amino acids. Germline lookup yields CDR1 MDHEN and CDR2 SYDVKM. The V segment lost 8 bases and the J segment 4 bases; nucleotides outside the gene matches: 8. CDR3 DNA: TGTGCCAGCGGTGCTAGCGGGAGAGGATACGAGCAGTACTTC. Translating gives CASGASGRGYEQYF.

The chain couples TRBV11-2 to TRBJ1-4; possible D gene TRBD1, 6 bases. Germline V gives CDR1 SGHAT, CDR2 FQNNGV. The ends were cut back, 5 bases at V and 3 bases at J, with 13 bases in the middle. The CDR3 contains 15 residues. The CDR3 protein is CASSPGDRSNEKLFF. The CDR3 bases are TGTGCCAGCAGCCCGGGCGACAGGTCTAATGAAAAACTGTTTTTT.

This clone was detected only a few times. The CDR3 coding sequence is TGTGCCAGCAGTCCCCCCGGACTAGCGGGATCGGGGCCCTCTTACGAGCAGTACTTC. Protein product: CASSPPGLAGSGPSYEQYF. V and J are TRBV6-6 and TRBJ2-7; 12 nucleotides align to TRBD2. This CDR3 region has 19 residues. V was pared by 5 bases and J by 4 bases, with 18 bases of the junction left unmatched. The germline gives CDR1 MNHNY, CDR2 SVGAGI (reference sequence).

The rearrangement joins TRBV18 to TRBJ2-1; TRBD2 matches 9 bases. This CDR3 is built from 16 residues. The germline V gene has CDR1 KGHSH and CDR2 LQKENI. The junction had 3 bases not matched to a gene; V was cut back by 1 base and J by 2 bases. DNA for the CDR3: TGTGCCAGCTCACCACGGGCTAGCGGGACCTACAATGAGCAGTTCTTC. This translates into CASSPRASGTYNEQFF.

The V gene is TRBV2, the J gene TRBJ1-6; 9 nucleotides match TRBD1. The CDR3 runs 17 residues. Trimming at V came to 7 bases and at J to 3 bases, leaving 10 bases not matched to a gene. Germline CDR1 and CDR2: SNHLY and FYNNEI. The CDR3 here is CASIKDRGNYYNSPLHF. CDR3 in DNA: TGTGCCAGCATCAAAGACAGGGGGAATTACTATAATTCACCCCTCCACTTT.

This chain links TRBV4-3 with TRBJ2-2; tentative D call: TRBD1 (5 bases). Trimming left V 2 bases short and J 3 bases short, with 10 bases between. The CDR3 length is 15 residues. Per germline, CDR1 LGHNA and CDR2 YSLEER. CDR3 in DNA: TGCGCCAGCAGCCAATTGACAGACTACACCGGGGAGCTGTTTTTT. This codes for CASSQLTDYTGELFF.

V usage is TRBV6-5 and J usage is TRBJ2-7; D unclear. The germline CDR1 and CDR2 sequences are MNHEY and SVGAGI. The V end was cut by 8 bases, the J end by 0 bases, with 11 bases between. This CDR3 has 13 amino acids. The CDR3 reads CASQVGYSYEQYF. CDR3 in DNA: TGTGCCAGCCAAGTGGGCTACTCCTACGAGCAGTACTTC.

J is TRBJ1-1 and V is TRBV5-1, with D possibly being TRBD1 (6 bases). The germline V gene encodes CDR1 SGHRS and CDR2 YFSETQ. Trimming shortened V by 8 bases and J by 4 bases, and 21 bases separated the two germline ends. The CDR3 consists of 15 residues. CDR3 protein: CASQGDQGFGTEAFF. For the CDR3, the DNA is TGCGCCAGTCAAGGGGATCAGGGGTTCGGCACTGAAGCTTTCTTT.

This chain connects TRBV6-5 to TRBJ2-5; possibly TRBD1 for D (5 bases). In germline, CDR1 is MNHEY, CDR2 SVGAGI. The CDR3 covers 14 residues. Trimming left V 0 bases short and J 6 bases short, with 11 bases between. As DNA, the CDR3 is TGTGCCAGCAGTTACTCGTCAGGGATACAGACCCAGTACTTC. Its translation: CASSYSSGIQTQYF.

The chain is built from TRBV13 and TRBJ2-7, with D maybe TRBD1 (6 bases). Per germline, CDR1 PRHDT and CDR2 FYEKMQ (reference sequence). Trimming took off 5 bases at V and 4 bases at J, with 18 bases between the two ends. The CDR3 contains 15 residues. In DNA form, the CDR3 reads TGTGCCAGCAGCAAATCTGCCAGGGGCGTATACGAGCAGTACTTC. As protein: CASSKSARGVYEQYF.

This sequence joins TRBV28 and TRBJ1-6; 8 bases match TRBD1. Per the germline V gene, CDR1 is MDHEN and CDR2 is SYDVKM. The CDR3 covers 13 residues. Trimming at V came to 4 bases and at J to 7 bases, leaving 0 bases not matched to a gene. The CDR3 nucleotides read TGTGCCAGCAGTTGGACAGGGAATTCACCCCTCCACTTT. It specifies CASSWTGNSPLHF.

This chain joins TRBV25-1 and TRBJ1-6; D unclear. V lost 7 bases to trimming and J lost 4 bases, with 8 bases between them. This CDR3 has 13 amino acids. Germline V gene lookup returns CDR1 MGHDK and CDR2 SYGVNS. CDR3 nucleotide sequence: TGTGCCAGCATTCAGACATATAATTCACCCCTCCACTTT. Residues: CASIQTYNSPLHF.

The rearrangement uses TRBV7-2 and TRBJ2-7; TRBD2 matches at 9 bases. With V trimmed by 1 base and J by 6 bases, 10 bases remained unmatched. Germline-derived CDR1 and CDR2 are SGHTA and FQGNSA. The CDR3 is 16 amino acids. The CDR3 DNA sequence: TGTGCCAGCAGCTTAGTTAGGACTAGCGAGTCGGGCGAGCAGTACTTC. This gives the protein CASSLVRTSESGEQYF. Together with reference TRBV7-2 and TRBJ2-7, the CDR3 gives the full variable domain: GAGVSQSPSNKVTEKGKDVELRCDPISGHTALYWYRQSLGQGLEFLIYFQGNSAPDKSGLPSDRFSAERTGGSVSTLTIQRTQQEDSAVYLCASSLVRTSESGEQYFGPGTRLTVT.

The chain recombines TRBV5-1 with TRBJ1-2, with TRBD1 matching 7 bases. CDR3 length: 14 residues. Germline CDR1 is SGHRS and CDR2 is YFSETQ. V lost 1 base, J lost 8 bases, and 8 bases stayed unmatched. CDR3 coding DNA: TGCGCCAGCAGCTTGAATTCCGCGACAGGGGGCTACACCTTC. This encodes CASSLNSATGGYTF.

The chain uses TRBV12-3 or TRBV12-4 and TRBJ2-7; a possible D gene is TRBD2 (6 bases). The CDR3 consists of 12 residues. V dropped 5 bases and J dropped 5 bases, with 10 bases sitting between them. Written as DNA, the CDR3 is TGTGCCAGCAGTGGACTAACAAACGAGCAGTACTTC. Amino acids: CASSGLTNEQYF.

The genes are TRBV9 and TRBJ2-7, with TRBD2 identical over 11 bases. The CDR3 runs 17 residues. In germline, CDR1 is SGDLS, CDR2 YYNGEE. The junction had 9 bases not matched to a gene; V was cut back by 2 bases and J by 2 bases. The CDR3 loop reads CASSVGTSGAFTYEQYF. CDR3 nucleotides: TGTGCCAGCAGCGTGGGGACTAGCGGAGCTTTCACCTACGAGCAGTACTTC.